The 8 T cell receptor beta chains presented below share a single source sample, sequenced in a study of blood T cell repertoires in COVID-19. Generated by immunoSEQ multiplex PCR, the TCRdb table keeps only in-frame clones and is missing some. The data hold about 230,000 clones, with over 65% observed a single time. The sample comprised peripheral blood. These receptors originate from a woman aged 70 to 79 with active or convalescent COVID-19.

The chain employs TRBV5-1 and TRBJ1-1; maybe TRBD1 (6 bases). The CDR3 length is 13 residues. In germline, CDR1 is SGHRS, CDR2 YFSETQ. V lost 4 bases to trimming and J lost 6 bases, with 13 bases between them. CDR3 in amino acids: CASSATGFSEAFF. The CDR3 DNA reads TGCGCCAGCAGCGCCACAGGGTTCTCTGAAGCTTTCTTT.

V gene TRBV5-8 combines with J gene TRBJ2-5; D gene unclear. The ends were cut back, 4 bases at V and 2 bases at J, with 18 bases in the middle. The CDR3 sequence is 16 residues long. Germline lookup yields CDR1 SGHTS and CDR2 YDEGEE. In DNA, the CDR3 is TGTGCCAGCAGCCCCGGCGGAGCCCCAAGACAAGAGACCCAGTACTTC. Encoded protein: CASSPGGAPRQETQYF. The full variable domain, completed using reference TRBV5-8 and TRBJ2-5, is EAGVTQSPTHLIKTRGQQATLRCSPISGHTSVYWYQQALGLGLQFLLWYDEGEERNRGNFPPRFSGRQFPNYSSELNVNALELEDSALYLCASSPGGAPRQETQYFGPGTRLLVL.

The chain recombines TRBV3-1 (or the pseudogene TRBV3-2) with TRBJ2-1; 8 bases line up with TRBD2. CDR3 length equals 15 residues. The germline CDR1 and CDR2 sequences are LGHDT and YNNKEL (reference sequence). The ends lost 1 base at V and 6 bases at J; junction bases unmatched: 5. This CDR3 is CASSQVSGTSNEQFF. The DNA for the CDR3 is TGTGCCAGCAGCCAAGTCTCCGGGACTAGCAATGAGCAGTTCTTC.

As DNA, the CDR3 is TGCGCCAGCAGCTTGATGGTAGCGGGAGGGAACACCGGGGAGCTGTTTTTT. Translated, it gives CASSLMVAGGNTGELFF. This chain uses TRBV5-1 with TRBJ2-2; TRBD2 matches at 10 bases. The CDR3 totals 17 residues. CDR1 is SGHRS and CDR2 is YFSETQ in the germline V gene. Trimming cost V 1 base and J 1 base; bases outside gene matches: 4.

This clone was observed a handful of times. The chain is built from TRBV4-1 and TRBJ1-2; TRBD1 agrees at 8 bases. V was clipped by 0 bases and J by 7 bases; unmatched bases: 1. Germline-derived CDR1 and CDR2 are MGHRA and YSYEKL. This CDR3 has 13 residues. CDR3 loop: CASSQDRGLGYTF. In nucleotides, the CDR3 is TGCGCCAGCAGCCAAGACAGGGGGCTTGGCTACACCTTC.

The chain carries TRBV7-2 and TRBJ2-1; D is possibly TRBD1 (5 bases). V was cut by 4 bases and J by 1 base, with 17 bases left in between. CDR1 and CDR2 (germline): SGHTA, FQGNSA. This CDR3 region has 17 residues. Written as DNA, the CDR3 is TGTGCCAGCAGCTATTGGTCCGCGACAGATTCCTACAATGAGCAGTTCTTC. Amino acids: CASSYWSATDSYNEQFF.

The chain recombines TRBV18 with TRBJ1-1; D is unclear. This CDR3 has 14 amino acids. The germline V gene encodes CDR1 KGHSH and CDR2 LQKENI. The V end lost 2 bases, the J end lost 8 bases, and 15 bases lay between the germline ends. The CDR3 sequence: CASSPAHPSGEAFF. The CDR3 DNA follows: TGTGCCAGCTCACCAGCCCACCCCTCGGGGGAAGCTTTCTTT.

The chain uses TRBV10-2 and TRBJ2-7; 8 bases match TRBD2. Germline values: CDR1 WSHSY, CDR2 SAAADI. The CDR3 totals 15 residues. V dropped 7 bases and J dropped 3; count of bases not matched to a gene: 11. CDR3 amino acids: CASMESGGPVYEQYF. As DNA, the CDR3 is TGCGCCAGCATGGAGTCGGGAGGGCCAGTCTACGAGCAGTACTTC.